This T cell receptor (beta chain) was captured by sequencing in a study of blood T cell repertoires in COVID-19. Study summary: T cells, B-cell-depleted T cells, or PBMCs provided the cDNA or gDNA that served as material.

This CDR3 spans 16 amino acids. Participant ages covered about 18 to 95 years across approximately 25 US areas. Sequencing used immunoSEQ multiplex PCR; TCRdb keeps in-frame clones, though not all of them. The table shows approximately 480,000 clones, with around 90% occurring only once. This TCR was sampled from a young woman who had recovered from COVID-19. The rearrangement links TRBV1 to TRBJ2-5; TRBD2 is the table's D call and was not checked against the DNA. TRBV1 is a recognized pseudogene. The sequenced sample consisted of PBMCs or T cells enriched from blood (not recorded which). The CDR3 is CTSSQDQTAGEETQYF. The DNA of the CDR3 is TGCACCAGCAGCCAAGATCAGACTGCCGGAGAAGAGACCCAGTACTTC.